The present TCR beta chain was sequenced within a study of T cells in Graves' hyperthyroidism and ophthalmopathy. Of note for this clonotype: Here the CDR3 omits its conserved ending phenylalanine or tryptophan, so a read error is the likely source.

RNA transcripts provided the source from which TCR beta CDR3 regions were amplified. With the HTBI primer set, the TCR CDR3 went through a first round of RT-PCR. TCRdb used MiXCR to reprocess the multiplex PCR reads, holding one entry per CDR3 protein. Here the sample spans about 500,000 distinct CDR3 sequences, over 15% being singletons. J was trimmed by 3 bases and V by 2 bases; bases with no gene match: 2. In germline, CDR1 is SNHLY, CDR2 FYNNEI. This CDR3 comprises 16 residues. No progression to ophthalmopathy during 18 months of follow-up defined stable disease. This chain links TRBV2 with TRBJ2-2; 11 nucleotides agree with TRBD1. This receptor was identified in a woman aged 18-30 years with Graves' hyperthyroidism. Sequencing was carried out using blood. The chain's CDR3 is CASSESGQGDTGELFL. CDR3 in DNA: TGTGCCAGCAGTGAATCGGGACAGGGGGACACCGGGGAGCTGTTTCTT.